The subject of this entry is one TCR beta chain. The record originates from a study of control samples from healthy donors and cancer patients. V was pared by 2 bases and J by 5 bases, with 14 bases between. In germline, CDR1 is SGHNT, CDR2 YYREEE (reference sequence). This CDR3 is built from 15 residues. The protocol was immunoSEQ multiplex PCR, while the TCRdb copy is restricted to in-frame clones and leaves out a portion. The sample has over 100,000 clones; around 90% are singletons. The receptor's source is a young woman in good health. Material: blood. The chain carries TRBV5-4 and TRBJ2-1; possibly TRBD2 for D (5 bases). Here the CDR3 DNA reads TGTGCCAGCAGCTTTCCGGCAGGCGGGCACAATGAGCAGTTCTTC. Translation gives CASSFPAGGHNEQFF.